The present T cell receptor beta chain was sequenced within a study of cytomegalovirus exposure and HLA in healthy donors. General observations from the study: The classifier, whose performance was assessed in both the original and validation cohorts, reportedly diagnosed cytomegalovirus status with high specificity and sensitivity.

Germline V gene lookup returns CDR1 MNHEY and CDR2 SMNVEV (reference sequence). Trimming took 7 bases from V and 2 from J, leaving 7 bases between them. The CDR3 spans 12 residues. In regard to this clone: Its antigen is still unknown.

Use of 60 Vbeta and 13 Jbeta primers characterized the PCR. In the original workflow: The authors later counted approximately 80 million unique TCR beta chains, around 9.9 million of them shared. Clones were read by immunoSEQ multiplex PCR, and TCRdb kept only the in-frame ones, dropping some. Clonal size and the V and J genes are those of that table, whereas D and trimming came from the DNA. This table has about 200,000 clones, 75% to 85% appearing once. Sequences were obtained from PBMCs. The sequence was collected from a woman in her forties or fifties in good health and CMV-seronegative. The chain has TRBV27 and TRBJ2-3; D gene uncertain. CDR3 nucleotides: TGTGCCAGCAAAACTATCACAGATACGCAGTATTTT. Residues: CASKTITDTQYF.